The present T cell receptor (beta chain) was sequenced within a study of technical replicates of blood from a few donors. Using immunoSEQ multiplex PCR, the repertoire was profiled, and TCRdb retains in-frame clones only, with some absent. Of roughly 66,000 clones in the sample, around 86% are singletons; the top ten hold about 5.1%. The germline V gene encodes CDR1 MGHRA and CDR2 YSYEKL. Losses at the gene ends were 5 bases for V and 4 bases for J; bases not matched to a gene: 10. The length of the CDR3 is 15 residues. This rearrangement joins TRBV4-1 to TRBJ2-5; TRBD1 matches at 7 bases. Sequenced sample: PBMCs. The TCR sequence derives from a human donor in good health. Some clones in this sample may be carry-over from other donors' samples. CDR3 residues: CASSSGEYRGETQYF. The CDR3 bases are TGCGCCAGCAGCTCAGGAGAGTACAGGGGAGAGACCCAGTACTTC.